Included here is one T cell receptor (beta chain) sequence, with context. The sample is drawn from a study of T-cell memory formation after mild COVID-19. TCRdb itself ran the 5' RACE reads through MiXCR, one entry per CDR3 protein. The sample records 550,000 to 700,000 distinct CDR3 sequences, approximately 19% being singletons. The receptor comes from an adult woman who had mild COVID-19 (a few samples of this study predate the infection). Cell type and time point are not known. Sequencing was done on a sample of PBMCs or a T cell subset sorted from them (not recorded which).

CDR3 bases: TGTGCCAGCAGCGGACAGGCCGGCAATCAGCCCCAGCATTTT. This gives the protein CASSGQAGNQPQHF. The V gene is TRBV3-1, the J gene TRBJ1-5, with 7 bases identical to TRBD1. CDR1 is LGHDT and CDR2 is YNNKEL in the germline V gene (reference sequence). V gave up 5 bases and J gave up 2 bases; unmatched junction bases: 3. The CDR3 runs to 14 residues.